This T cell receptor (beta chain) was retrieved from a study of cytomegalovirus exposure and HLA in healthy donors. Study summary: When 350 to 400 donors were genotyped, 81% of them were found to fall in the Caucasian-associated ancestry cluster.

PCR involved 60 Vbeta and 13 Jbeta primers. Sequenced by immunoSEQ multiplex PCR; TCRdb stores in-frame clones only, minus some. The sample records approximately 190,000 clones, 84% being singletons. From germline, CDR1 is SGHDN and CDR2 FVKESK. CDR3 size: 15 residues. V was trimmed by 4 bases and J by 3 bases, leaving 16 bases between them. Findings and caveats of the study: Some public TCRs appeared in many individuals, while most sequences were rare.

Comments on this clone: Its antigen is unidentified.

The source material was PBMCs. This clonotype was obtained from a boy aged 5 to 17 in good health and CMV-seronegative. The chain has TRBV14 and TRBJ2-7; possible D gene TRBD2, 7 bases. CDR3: CASSRGGDILYEQYF. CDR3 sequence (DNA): TGTGCCAGCAGCCGAGGGGGGGACATCCTCTACGAGCAGTACTTC.